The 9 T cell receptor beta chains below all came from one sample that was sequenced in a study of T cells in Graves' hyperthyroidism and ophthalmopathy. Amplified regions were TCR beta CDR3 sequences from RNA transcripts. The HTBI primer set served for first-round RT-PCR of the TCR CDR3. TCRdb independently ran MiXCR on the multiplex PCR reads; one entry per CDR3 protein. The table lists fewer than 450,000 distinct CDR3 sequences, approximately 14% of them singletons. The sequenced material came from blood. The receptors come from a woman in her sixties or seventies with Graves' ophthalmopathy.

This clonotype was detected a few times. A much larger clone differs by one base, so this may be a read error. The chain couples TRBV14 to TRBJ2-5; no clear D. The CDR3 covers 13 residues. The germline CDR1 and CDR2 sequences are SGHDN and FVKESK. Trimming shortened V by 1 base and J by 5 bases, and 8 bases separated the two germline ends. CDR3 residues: CASSQGVWETQYF. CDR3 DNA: TGTGCCAGCAGCCAAGGGGTTTGGGAGACCCAGTACTTC.

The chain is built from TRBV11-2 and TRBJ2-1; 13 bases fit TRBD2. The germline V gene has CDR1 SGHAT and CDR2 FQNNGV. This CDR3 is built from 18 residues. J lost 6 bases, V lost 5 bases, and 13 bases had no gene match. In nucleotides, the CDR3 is TGTGCCAGCAGCAGGAGGACTAGCGGGAGTTTAATGAGCAATGAGCAGTTCTTC. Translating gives CASSRRTSGSLMSNEQFF.

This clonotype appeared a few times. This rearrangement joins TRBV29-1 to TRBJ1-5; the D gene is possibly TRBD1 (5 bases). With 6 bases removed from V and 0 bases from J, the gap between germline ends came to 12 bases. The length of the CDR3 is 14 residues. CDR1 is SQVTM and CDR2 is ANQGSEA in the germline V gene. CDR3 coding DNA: TGCAGCGTGGCAGGGCCTAATAGCAATCAGCCCCAGCATTTT. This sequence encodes CSVAGPNSNQPQHF.

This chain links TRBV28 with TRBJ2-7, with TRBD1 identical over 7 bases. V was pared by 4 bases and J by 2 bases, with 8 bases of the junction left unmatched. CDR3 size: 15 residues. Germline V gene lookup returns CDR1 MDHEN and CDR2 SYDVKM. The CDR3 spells CASSSPDRNTYEQYF. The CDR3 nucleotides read TGTGCCAGCAGTTCCCCGGACAGGAATACCTACGAGCAGTACTTC.

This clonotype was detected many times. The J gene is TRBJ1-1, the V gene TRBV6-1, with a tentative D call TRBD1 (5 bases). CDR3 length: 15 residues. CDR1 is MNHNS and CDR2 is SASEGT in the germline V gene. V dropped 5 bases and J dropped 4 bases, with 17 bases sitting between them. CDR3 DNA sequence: TGTGCCAGCAGTATAGGGGTCCTACAGAGCACTGAAGCTTTCTTT. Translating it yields CASSIGVLQSTEAFF.

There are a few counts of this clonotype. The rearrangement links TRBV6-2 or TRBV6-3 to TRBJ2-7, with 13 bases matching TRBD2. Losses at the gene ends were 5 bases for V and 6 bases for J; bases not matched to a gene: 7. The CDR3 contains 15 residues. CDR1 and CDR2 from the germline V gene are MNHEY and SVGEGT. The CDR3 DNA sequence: TGTGCCAGCAGTCCCCGGACTAGCGGGAGCCCCGAGCAGTACTTC. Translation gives CASSPRTSGSPEQYF.

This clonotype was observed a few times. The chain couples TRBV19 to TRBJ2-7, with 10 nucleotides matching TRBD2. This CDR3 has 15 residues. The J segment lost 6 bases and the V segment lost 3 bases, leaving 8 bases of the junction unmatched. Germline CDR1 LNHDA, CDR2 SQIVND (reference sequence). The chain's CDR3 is CASSMGLTSGREQYF. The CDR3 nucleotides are TGTGCCAGTAGTATGGGGTTGACTAGCGGGCGCGAGCAGTACTTC.

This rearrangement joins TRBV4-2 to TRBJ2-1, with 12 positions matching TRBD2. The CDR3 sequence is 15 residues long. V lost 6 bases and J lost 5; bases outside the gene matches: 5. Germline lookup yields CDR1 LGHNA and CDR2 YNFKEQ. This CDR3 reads CASRLTSGSDNEQFF. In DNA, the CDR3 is TGTGCCAGCAGGTTGACTAGCGGGAGCGACAATGAGCAGTTCTTC.

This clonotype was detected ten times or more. The CDR3 loop reads CASSLGRAAVYNEQFF. The CDR3 DNA sequence: TGTGCCAGCAGCTTAGGCCGAGCGGCGGTCTACAATGAGCAGTTCTTC. This chain connects TRBV7-9 to TRBJ2-1; a possible D gene is TRBD2 (5 bases). V was shortened by 1 base and J by 3 bases, with 13 bases between the two germline ends. The CDR3 contains 16 residues. CDR1 is SEHNR, CDR2 FQNEAQ, per germline (reference sequence).